This TCR beta chain derives from a study of T cells in Graves' hyperthyroidism and ophthalmopathy (dated by TCRdb to between 2018 and 2021). As for the study more broadly: Peripheral blood was collected at initial diagnosis, before any treatment. To identify distinguishing TCR V-J signatures, a discovery cohort of about 95 patients was used, comprising 40 to 45 with Graves' ophthalmopathy and roughly 60 with stable Graves' hyperthyroidism. Prospective prediction of ophthalmopathy was tested in an independent validation cohort of 18 to 20 hyperthyroidism patients and some 17 patients who later progressed to ophthalmopathy. The 90 to 100 discovery patients were randomly divided into training and test sets at a 7:3 ratio. The study also compared thyroid tissue and blood T-cell repertoires from several Graves' hyperthyroidism patients. After blood sampling, hyperthyroidism patients were treated with methimazole at a starting dose of 30 mg daily, and ophthalmopathy patients were treated with high-dose intravenous methylprednisolone. The paper describes TCR Vbeta CDR3 sequencing of 130 to 150 peripheral blood samples, made up of some 42 ophthalmopathy patients, around 78 hyperthyroidism patients and 17 progressor patients.

Hyperthyroidism patients were newly diagnosed, had a disease duration of under 2 months, and were aged 18 to 65 years. Exclusion was applied to patients with uncontrolled infections, other autoimmune diseases, pregnancy or lactation. Diagnoses were based on clinical symptoms, serum thyroxine and TRAb, thyroid ultrasound and orbital computed tomography. For progressor patients, blood was drawn at the first diagnosis of hyperthyroidism, before any ophthalmopathy symptoms had appeared. PBMCs were separated from about 10 ml of fresh peripheral blood using Ficoll-Paque density gradient centrifugation. Patients classed as progressors first received a Graves' hyperthyroidism diagnosis and then went on to develop ophthalmopathy during follow-up. Total RNA was extracted with Trizol reagent, and quality was checked on an Agilent 2100 Bioanalyzer. General study outcomes and caveats: In validation, the model predicted progression to ophthalmopathy a median of about 5.9 months before onset, with 70% to 71% sensitivity and roughly 77% specificity. No statistical method was used to fix the sample size in advance, and group allocation was not hidden from the investigators. Blood samples also contained most of the expanded thyroid clonotypes (frequency above 0.001), which suggests that blood repertoires may reflect thyroid immune responses. A 13 V-J signature model separated ophthalmopathy from stable hyperthyroidism, with 87.88% sensitivity and approximately 81% specificity in cross-validation and 80%/75% in testing.

Its CDR3 holds 15 amino acids, cysteine through phenylalanine. The kept DNA is CDR3 alone, 45 bases in frame from the first base. Reading the germline V gene gives CDR1 SGHVS and CDR2 FQNEAQ. At the junction V is shortened by 8 bases and J by 6 bases, with 20 bases in between. The TCR beta CDR3 regions were amplified from RNA transcripts. The first round of RT-PCR for the TCR CDR3 was performed with the HTBI primer set and the Qiagen OneStep RT-PCR kit. A second multiplex PCR round built the libraries, followed by size selection and purification. Libraries were sequenced paired-end with 100 bp reads on an Illumina HiSeq2000. Regarding the original processing steps: SOAPnuke was used to process the raw data, throwing out any read that contained adapters or uncalled bases, had a mean Phred below 15, or lacked an exact constant-primer or identifier match. COPE v1.2.5 was used to merge high-quality paired reads, and clonotypes were defined as unique nucleotide sequences. Clonotypes were aligned to IMGT TRBV, TRBD and TRBJ reference segments using MiTCR v1.1. Analysis was restricted to V-J combinations with a frequency above 0.0001, which covered 99.2% of repertoires. A TCS score was defined as the ratio of F50 (clonal expansion) to E x V (chaos), with BLOSUM62-based TCRdist applied between CDR3 peptides within each V-J. Welch's t-statistics and random forest reduced some 510 V-J features to 10 to 15, which were used in a naive Bayes classifier (R e1071). Using fastp at Q25 and MiXCR, TCRdb reprocessed the public reads and kept productive beta chains. Entries that share a CDR3 protein sequence are merged under the most common genes and DNA. The V and J calls, along with clone size, are taken from TCRdb and not from the paper's own processing. The sample table holds 300,000 to 450,000 distinct CDR3 sequences, of which 15% to 18% were seen once. The ten largest account for 25% to 35% of the sample.

This clonotype occurred a few times. What this receptor recognizes is not known. Base qualities are not provided; no much larger clone lies one nucleotide away. The V and J segments used are TRBV7-8 and TRBJ2-1, with an unclear D gene assignment. The specimen was blood. The TCR comes from a woman aged 18 to 35 with Graves' hyperthyroidism that later progressed to Graves' ophthalmopathy. The CDR3 loop reads CASGPPPPLGNEQFF. The sequenced DNA is TGTGCCAGCGGACCCCCCCCCCCCCTAGGCAATGAGCAGTTCTTC.